This T cell receptor (beta chain) was sequenced during a study of blood T cell repertoires in COVID-19. The repertoire was sequenced with immunoSEQ multiplex PCR; TCRdb's copy has only in-frame clones and lacks some. Among 250,000 to 350,000 clones, 70% to 90% were seen once, and the ten largest hold 3.5% to 5.5%. The receptor comes from a woman in her twenties or thirties who had recovered from COVID-19. The sequencing sample was made of PBMCs or T cells enriched from blood (not recorded which).

As DNA, the CDR3 is TGTGCCAGCAGCTCCCAGGGGGAGACATATGGCTACACCTTC. Translated, it gives CASSSQGETYGYTF. The chain employs TRBV7-8 and TRBJ1-2, with TRBD1 matching over 7 bases. Germline-derived CDR1 and CDR2 are SGHVS and FQNEAQ. V shed 4 bases and J 5 bases; nucleotides not matched to a gene: 7. This CDR3 contains 14 residues. The full variable domain, with the rest looked up from reference TRBV7-8 and TRBJ1-2, is GAGVSQSPRYKVAKRGQDVALRCDPISGHVSLFWYQQALGQGPEFLTYFQNEAQLDKSGLPSDRFFAERPEGSVSTLKIQRTQQEDSAVYLCASSSQGETYGYTFGSGTRLTVV.